Sequencing of this TCR beta chain was carried out in a study of cytomegalovirus exposure and HLA in healthy donors (dated by TCRdb to 2015 to 2018). Regarding the complete study: According to a later analysis, one platform produced both the 110 or so validation repertoires and the 666 repertoires of the first cohort. The study was designed to test whether signatures of past pathogen exposure could be identified by cataloging public T cell receptors. Besides the first cohort of approximately 670 subjects, a separate validation cohort made up of about 120 different subjects was used. To predict cytomegalovirus infection status, the study brought together high-throughput TCR immunosequencing, statistical association of individual TCRs with disease status, and machine learning.

The paper's findings and limits, for the study overall: While some public TCRs were present in many individuals, most TCR sequences turned up only very rarely across donors. The classifier was reported to diagnose cytomegalovirus status with high specificity and sensitivity in both the original and validation cohorts. A total of roughly 160 TCR beta chains were listed by the study as associated with cytomegalovirus. The authors suggested that the approach could potentially be generalized to other disease states and immunological phenotypes. The validation cohort had no HLA typing available for a later analysis, so co-occurrence within that cohort was assessed over all 120 or so repertoires. Subsequent analysis determined that TCRs grouped into clusters in the first cohort also showed a tendency toward co-occurrence across the approximately 120 validation repertoires, and 90% to 95% of cluster scores exceeded 0. In vitro tests confirmed that a few of the cytomegalovirus-associated TCR beta chains recognize cytomegalovirus antigens.

As for this clone: There is no known antigen for this receptor. Per-base qualities were not stored, and no clone one base away is much larger.

Donors formed part of the validation cohort, which comprised over a hundred subjects and was distinct from the first cohort of 690 or so subjects. The CDR3 covers 13 residues, taking in both the cysteine and the phenylalanine. Only the CDR3 region is kept as DNA, spanning 39 bases read in frame from base 1. According to the germline V gene, CDR1 reads MDHEN and CDR2 reads SYDVKM. From V the trimming removes 8 bases and from J it removes 6 bases, while the gene matches leave 5 bases of the junction unaccounted for. To prepare the library, the immunoSEQ multiplex PCR assay was applied. The paper's data handling went like this. A statistical classification framework was developed to diagnose cytomegalovirus status using the catalog of TCR beta chain sequences. TCRdb took over this immuneACCESS table, retaining in-frame rearrangements with V and J assigned. Such tables are incomplete; in checked studies, under half of the missing clones stem from an unresolved V gene, and the remainder is unexplained. Clonal size and the V and J genes are those of that table, whereas D and trimming came from the DNA. Present in this sample are tens of thousands of clones, approximately 91% of which were seen just once. 3.1% of the sample lies in the top ten.

This receptor was taken from a man between 18 and 29 years old in good health and CMV-seronegative. The sequence joins TRBV28 to TRBJ1-5, with TRBD1 identical over 9 junction bases. The sequenced material came from PBMCs. The CDR3 protein is CASRTGEGQPQHF. The nucleotide sequence is TGTGCCAGCCGGACAGGGGAAGGTCAGCCCCAGCATTTT.